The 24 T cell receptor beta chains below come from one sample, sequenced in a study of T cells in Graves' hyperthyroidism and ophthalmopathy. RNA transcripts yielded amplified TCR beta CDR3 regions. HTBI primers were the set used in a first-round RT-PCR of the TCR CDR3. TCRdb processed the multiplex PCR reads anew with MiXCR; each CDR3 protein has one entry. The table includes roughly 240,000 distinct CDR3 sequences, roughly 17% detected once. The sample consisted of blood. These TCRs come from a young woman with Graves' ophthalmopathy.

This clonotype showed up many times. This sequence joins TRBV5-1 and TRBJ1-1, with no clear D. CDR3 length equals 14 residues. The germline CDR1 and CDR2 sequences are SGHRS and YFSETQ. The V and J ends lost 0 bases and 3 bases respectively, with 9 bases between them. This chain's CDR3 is CASSLAVSDTEAFF. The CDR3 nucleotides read TGCGCCAGCAGCTTGGCCGTTAGCGACACTGAAGCTTTCTTT.

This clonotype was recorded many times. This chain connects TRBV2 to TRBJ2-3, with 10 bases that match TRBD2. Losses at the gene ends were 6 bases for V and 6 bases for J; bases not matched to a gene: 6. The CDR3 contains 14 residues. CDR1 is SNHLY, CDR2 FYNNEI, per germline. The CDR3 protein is CASRAGTSADTQYF. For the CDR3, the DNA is TGTGCCAGCAGGGCCGGGACTAGCGCCGATACGCAGTATTTT.

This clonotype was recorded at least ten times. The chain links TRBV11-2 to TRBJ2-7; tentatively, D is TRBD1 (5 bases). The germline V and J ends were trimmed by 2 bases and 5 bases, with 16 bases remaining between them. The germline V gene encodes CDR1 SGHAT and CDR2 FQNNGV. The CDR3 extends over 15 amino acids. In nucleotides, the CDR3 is TGTGCCAGCAGCTTAAGGTCAGGGTCGCTCCACGAGCAGTACTTC. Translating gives CASSLRSGSLHEQYF. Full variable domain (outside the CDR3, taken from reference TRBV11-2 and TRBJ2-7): EAGVAQSPRYKIIEKRQSVAFWCNPISGHATLYWYQQILGQGPKLLIQFQNNGVVDDSQLPKDRFSAERLKGVDSTLKIQPAKLEDSAVYLCASSLRSGSLHEQYFGPGTRLTVT.

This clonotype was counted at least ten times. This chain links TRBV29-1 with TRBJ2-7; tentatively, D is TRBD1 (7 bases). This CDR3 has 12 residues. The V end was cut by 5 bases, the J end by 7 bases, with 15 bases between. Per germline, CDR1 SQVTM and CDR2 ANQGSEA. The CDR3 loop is CSVREGAGEQYF. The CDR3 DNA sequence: TGCAGCGTTCGTGAGGGGGCGGGGGAGCAGTACTTC.

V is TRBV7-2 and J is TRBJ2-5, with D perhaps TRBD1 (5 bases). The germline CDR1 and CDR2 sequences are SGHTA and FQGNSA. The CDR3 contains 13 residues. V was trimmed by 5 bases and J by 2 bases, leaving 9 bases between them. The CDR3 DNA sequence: TGTGCCAGCAGCGGGGCACCACAAGAGACCCAGTACTTC. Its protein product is CASSGAPQETQYF.

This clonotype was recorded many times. CDR3 region: CASSGWTGGLGGYTF. The CDR3 DNA reads TGCGCCAGCAGCGGATGGACAGGGGGCTTAGGTGGCTACACCTTC. The chain has TRBV5-1 and TRBJ1-2; 11 bases match TRBD1. Germline CDR1 reads SGHRS; CDR2 reads YFSETQ. With 4 bases clipped from V and 7 bases from J, the junction kept 9 bases outside the gene matches. This CDR3 comprises 15 residues.

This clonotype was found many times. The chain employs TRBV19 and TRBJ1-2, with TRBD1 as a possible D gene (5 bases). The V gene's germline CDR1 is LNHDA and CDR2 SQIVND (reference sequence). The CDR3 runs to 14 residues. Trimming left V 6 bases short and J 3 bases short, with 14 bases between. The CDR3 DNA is TGTGCCAGTAGCTGGACATCACCCTACTATGGCTACACCTTC. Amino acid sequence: CASSWTSPYYGYTF.

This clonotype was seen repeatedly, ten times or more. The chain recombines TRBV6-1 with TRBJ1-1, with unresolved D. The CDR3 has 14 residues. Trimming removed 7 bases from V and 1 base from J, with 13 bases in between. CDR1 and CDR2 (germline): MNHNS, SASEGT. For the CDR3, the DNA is TGTGCCAGCACCCAAGGCCCGGCGAACACTGAAGCTTTCTTT. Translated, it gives CASTQGPANTEAFF.

The CDR3: CASSLIRRCDEQYV. DNA for the CDR3: TGTGCCAGCAGCTTAATACGGCGATGCGACGAGCAGTACGTC. The rearrangement links TRBV13 to TRBJ2-7; D unresolved. This CDR3 is 14 amino acids long. V was trimmed by 2 bases and J by 5 bases, leaving 13 bases between them. Germline assignment: CDR1 PRHDT and CDR2 FYEKMQ (reference sequence).

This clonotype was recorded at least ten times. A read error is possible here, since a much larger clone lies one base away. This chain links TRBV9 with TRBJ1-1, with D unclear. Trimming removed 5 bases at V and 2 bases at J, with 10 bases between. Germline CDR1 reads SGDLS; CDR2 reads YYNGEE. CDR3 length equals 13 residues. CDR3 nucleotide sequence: TGTGCCAGCAGTATCAATGAAAACACTGAAGCTTTCTTT. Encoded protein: CASSINENTEAFF.

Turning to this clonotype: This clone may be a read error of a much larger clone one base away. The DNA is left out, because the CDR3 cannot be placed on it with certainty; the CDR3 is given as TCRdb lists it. The CDR3 spells CASSEAFGAAYNKQFF. The chain carries TRBV2 and TRBJ2-1; the D call in the table, TRBD1, was not verified against the DNA. The germline CDR1 and CDR2 sequences are SNHLY and FYNNEI. The CDR3 length is 16 residues, termini included.

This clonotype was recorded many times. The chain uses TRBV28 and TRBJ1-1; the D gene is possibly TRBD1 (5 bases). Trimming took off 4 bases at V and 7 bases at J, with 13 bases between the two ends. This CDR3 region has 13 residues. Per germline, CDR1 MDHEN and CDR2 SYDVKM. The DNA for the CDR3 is TGTGCCAGCAGTTATTATGTGGGGGGTGAAGCTTTCTTT. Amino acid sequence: CASSYYVGGEAFF. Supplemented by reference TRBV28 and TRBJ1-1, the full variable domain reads DVKVTQSSRYLVKRTGEKVFLECVQDMDHENMFWYRQDPGLGLRLIYFSYDVKMKEKGDIPEGYSVSREKKERFSLILESASTNQTSMYLCASSYYVGGEAFFGQGTRLTVV.

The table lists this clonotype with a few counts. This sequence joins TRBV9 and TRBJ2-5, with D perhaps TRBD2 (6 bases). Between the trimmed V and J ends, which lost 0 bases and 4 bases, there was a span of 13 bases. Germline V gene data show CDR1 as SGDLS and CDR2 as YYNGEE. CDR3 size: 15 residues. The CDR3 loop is CASSVGEGTGETQYF. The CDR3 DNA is TGTGCCAGCAGCGTAGGTGAAGGGACTGGAGAGACCCAGTACTTC.

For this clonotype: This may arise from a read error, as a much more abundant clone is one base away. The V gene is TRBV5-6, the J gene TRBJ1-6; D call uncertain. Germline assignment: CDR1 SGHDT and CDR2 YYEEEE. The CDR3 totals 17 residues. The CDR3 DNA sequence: TGTGCCAGCAGCTTGGAAGCCCTTAGCTCCTATAATTCACCCCACCACTTT. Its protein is CASSLEALSSYNSPHHF.

CDR3 sequence: CASSPLSGQGKNGYTF. The CDR3, as DNA: TGCGCCAGCAGCCCTCTATCGGGACAGGGTAAAAATGGCTACACCTTC. V is TRBV4-1 and J is TRBJ1-2, with TRBD1 matching over 9 bases. The V segment lost 4 bases and the J segment 6 bases; nucleotides outside the gene matches: 12. The CDR3 sequence is 16 residues long. Germline V gene lookup returns CDR1 MGHRA and CDR2 YSYEKL.

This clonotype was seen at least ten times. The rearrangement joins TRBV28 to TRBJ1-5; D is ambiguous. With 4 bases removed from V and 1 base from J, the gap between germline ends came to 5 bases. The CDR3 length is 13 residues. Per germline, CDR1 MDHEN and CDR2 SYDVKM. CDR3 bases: TGTGCCAGCAGTTCGGACAGCAATCAGCCCCAGCATTTT. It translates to CASSSDSNQPQHF.

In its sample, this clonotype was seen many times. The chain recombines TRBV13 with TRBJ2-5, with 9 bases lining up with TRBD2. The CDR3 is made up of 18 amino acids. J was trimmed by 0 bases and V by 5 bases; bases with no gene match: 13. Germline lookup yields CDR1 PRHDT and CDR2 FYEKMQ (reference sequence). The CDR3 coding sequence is TGTGCCAGCAGCCCCCGTCGGATTAGCGGGGGTTACCAAGAGACCCAGTACTTC. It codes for CASSPRRISGGYQETQYF.

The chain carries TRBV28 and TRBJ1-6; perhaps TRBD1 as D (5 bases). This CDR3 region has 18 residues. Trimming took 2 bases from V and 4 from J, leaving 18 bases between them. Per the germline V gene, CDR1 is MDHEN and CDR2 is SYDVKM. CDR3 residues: CASSLTGALLPYNSPLHF. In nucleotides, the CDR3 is TGTGCCAGCAGTTTAACTGGGGCGCTTCTCCCTTATAATTCACCCCTCCACTTT.

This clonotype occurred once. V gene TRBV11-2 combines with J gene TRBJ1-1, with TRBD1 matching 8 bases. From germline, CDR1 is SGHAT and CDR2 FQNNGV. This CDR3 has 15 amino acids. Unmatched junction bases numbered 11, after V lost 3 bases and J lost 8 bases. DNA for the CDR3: TGTGCCAGCAGCTTCATCAAAACGGGACAGGCCGAAGCTTTCTTT. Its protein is CASSFIKTGQAEAFF.

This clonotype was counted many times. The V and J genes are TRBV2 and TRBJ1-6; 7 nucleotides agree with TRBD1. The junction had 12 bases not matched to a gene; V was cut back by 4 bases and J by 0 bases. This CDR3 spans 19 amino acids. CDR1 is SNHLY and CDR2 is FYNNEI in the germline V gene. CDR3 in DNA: TGTGCCAGCAGTGCGTATCCACAGGGGCGGAGCTCCTATAATTCACCCCTCCACTTT. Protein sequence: CASSAYPQGRSSYNSPLHF.

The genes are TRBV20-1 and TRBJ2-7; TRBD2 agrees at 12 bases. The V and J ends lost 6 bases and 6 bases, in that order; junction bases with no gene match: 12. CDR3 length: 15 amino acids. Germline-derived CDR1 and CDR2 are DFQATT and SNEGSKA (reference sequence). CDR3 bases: TGCAGTGCCAGACTAGCGGGAGCCGAGTCGTCCGAGCAGTACTTC. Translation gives CSARLAGAESSEQYF.

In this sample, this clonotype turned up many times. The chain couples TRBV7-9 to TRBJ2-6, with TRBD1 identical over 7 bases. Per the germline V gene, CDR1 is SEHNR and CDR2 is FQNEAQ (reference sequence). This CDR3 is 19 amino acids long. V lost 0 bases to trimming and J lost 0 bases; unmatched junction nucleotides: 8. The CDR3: CASSLASGQSRSGANVLTF. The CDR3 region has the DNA TGTGCCAGCAGCTTAGCCTCGGGACAGAGTCGCTCTGGGGCCAACGTCCTGACTTTC.

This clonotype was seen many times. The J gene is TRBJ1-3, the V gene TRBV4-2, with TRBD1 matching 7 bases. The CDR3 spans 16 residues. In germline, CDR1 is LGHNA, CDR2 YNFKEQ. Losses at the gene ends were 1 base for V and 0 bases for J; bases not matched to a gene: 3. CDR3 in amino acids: CASSQAGTVSGNTIYF. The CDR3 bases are TGTGCCAGCAGCCAAGCCGGGACAGTCTCTGGAAACACCATATATTTT.

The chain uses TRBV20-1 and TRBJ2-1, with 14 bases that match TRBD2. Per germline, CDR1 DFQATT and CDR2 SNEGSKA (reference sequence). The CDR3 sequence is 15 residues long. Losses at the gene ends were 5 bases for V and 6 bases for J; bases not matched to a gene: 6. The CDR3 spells CSAAGTSGGLNEQFF. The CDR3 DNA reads TGCAGTGCTGCCGGGACTAGCGGGGGACTCAATGAGCAGTTCTTC.